What follows describes a single T cell receptor (beta chain). It lacks a known antigen. Qualities for individual bases were not recorded, and no much larger clone is one base off. V is reduced by 2 bases and J by 5 bases, leaving a spacing of 15 bases between them. CDR1 KGHSH and CDR2 LQKENI are derived from the germline V gene. The CDR3 holds 15 amino acids from the cysteine to the phenylalanine. Of the read, only the CDR3 DNA is kept; its 45 bases are in frame from base 1. The cohort consisted of 600 or so healthy bone marrow donors. Cohort members were all nominally healthy when sampled, although unrecorded immune exposures were likely present. The donor tested CMV seropositive and was one of the 289 seropositive cohort members. A peripheral blood sample was provided by each donor, and peripheral blood mononuclear cells were used for TCR beta sequencing. Genomic DNA extraction from the blood cell samples was performed with the Qiagen DNeasy Blood Extraction Kit.

This entry belongs to a study of cytomegalovirus exposure and HLA in healthy donors (dated by TCRdb to about 2017). As for the study more broadly: An earlier analysis of approximately 640 of the donors reported about 250 Gb of sequence data and some 120 million unique TCR beta sequences from roughly 180 million T cells. Approximately 330 gigabases of sequencing data and tens of millions of unique TCR sequences made up an early release that covered some 640 HLA-typed donors. The genetic ancestry cluster associated with self-reported Caucasian donors included over 65% of the roughly 380 genotyped donors. The study was designed to test whether signatures of past pathogen exposure could be identified by cataloging public T cell receptors. Using immunosequencing, the study profiled T cell repertoires from about 650 subjects and related those repertoires to cytomegalovirus serostatus. Besides the first cohort of approximately 670 subjects, a separate validation cohort made up of around 120 different subjects was used. To predict cytomegalovirus infection status, the study brought together high-throughput TCR immunosequencing, statistical association of individual TCRs with disease status, and machine learning. A later analysis re-examined previously published TCR beta repertoires from more than 600 donors and added high-resolution HLA genotyping to investigate patterns of TCR occurrence. In the later analysis, no new phenotypic data were used to find candidate immune exposures; instead, reliance was placed on TCR beta sequences and their occurrence across donors. To decide whether each TCR beta V gene segment behaved as functional or pseudogenic, an earlier analysis of several hundred of the donors relied on high-throughput TCR beta sequencing. Donor age, sex, ethnicity and CMV serostatus were compiled alongside the repertoire data. Genome-wide SNP genotypes for about 65% of the roughly 670 donors were used in a later genetic analysis, which treated that subset as a discovery cohort. All discovery cohort repertoires had been generated on a single sequencing platform. HLA typing covered class I and class II loci at four-digit resolution. Typing coverage differed by locus: A, B, C, DRB1 and DQB1 were typed in roughly 620-640 donors, DQA1 in about 550, DPA1 in nearly 610, and DPB1 in approximately 450. A handful of DR-DQ haplotypes were handled as single units for association and clustering because linkage in the cohort was strong. Among approximately 370 genotyped donors of the cohort, an average of approximately 200,000 unique TCR beta nucleotide sequences was sequenced per donor, of which about 18% were non-productive.

Library method: the immunoSEQ multiplex PCR assay. A mixture of 60 forward primers for TCR Vbeta segments and 13 reverse primers for TCR Jbeta segments was used in the multiplex PCR. Amplification of the CDR3 region of rearranged TCR beta genes was performed with a multiplex PCR assay on genomic DNA. The Illumina HiSeq System was used to sequence the amplified TCR beta libraries as 87-base-pair reads. Concerning the study's data processing: In a later analysis, some 80 million unique TCR beta chains were counted across the 650 to 700 repertoires, and around 11 million of these chains were shared by at least two donors. A nearest-neighbor algorithm error-corrected the raw reads and collapsed the reads into unique sequences, merging closely related sequences to remove PCR and sequencing errors. To assign V, D and J gene segments, CDR3 sequences were aligned to IMGT reference sequences. For a sequence to be retained, a match of at least six nucleotides was required to both a V gene segment and a J gene segment. Rearrangements were called productive when the CDR3 lacked stop codons and stayed in frame with V and J; all others were non-productive. Following IMGT convention, CDR3 was defined as the stretch from the second conserved V-encoded cysteine up to the conserved J-encoded phenylalanine. The earlier analysis of more than 450 of the donors excluded sequences that lacked an unambiguous match to a single V gene segment. An earlier analysis of about 600 of the donors called V segments functional above 56.7% productive rearrangements and segregating when the between-donor standard deviation exceeded 5%. A statistical classification framework was built for diagnosing cytomegalovirus status from the catalog of TCR beta chain sequences. A later analysis assigned V and J genes by comparing TCR nucleotide sequences with IMGT/GENE-DB human TR gene sequences. A later analysis assigned CDR3 sequences and most-parsimonious VDJ recombination scenarios with the TCRdist pipeline. In a later analysis, every TCR beta chain was defined by the combination of its CDR3 amino acid sequence and its V-gene family, and reads without a unique V-gene family were dropped. A later analysis removed 600 or so highly shared, low-generation-probability nucleotide sequences to deal with suspected cross-contamination and a sequencing artifact. In a later analysis, a clonal expansion index was calculated for each public chain from normalized within-repertoire ranks of inferred template counts. In a later analysis, generation probabilities were computed using a VDJ recombination model fitted to out-of-frame rearrangements, and the results were checked against IGoR. A later analysis scored TCR-TCR, TCR-HLA and TCR-CMV co-occurrence with hypergeometric tests, applying a repertoire-size bias correction to TCR pairs. False discovery rates were estimated in a later analysis by permuting HLA or CMV assignments 20 times. In a later analysis, co-occurring TCRs were grouped using DBSCAN, with TCRdist sequence similarity added in when clustering inside HLA-allele-positive subsets. For co-occurrence clustering, repertoires with fewer than 30,000 or more than 120,000 public chains were excluded, along with several repertoires with anomalous nucleotide sharing. Not all clones reach the TCRdb copy of this immuneACCESS table, which keeps in-frame sequences only. Checked studies attribute under half of the gap to unresolved V genes and leave the rest unexplained. That table gives V, J and clone size, and the DNA gave D and trimming. A total of about 210,000 clones appear in this sample, under 85% of them only once. Of the sample, 10% is held by the ten largest clones.

On the study overall, not on this receptor specifically: Across donors, most TCR sequences were observed very rarely, whereas some public TCRs were present in many individuals. In vitro tests confirmed that a few of the cytomegalovirus-associated TCR beta chains recognize cytomegalovirus antigens. HLA typing was unavailable for some donors at each locus, so association tests used only the typed subset. V-gene and J-gene trimming of TCR beta chains was associated with a missense DCLRE1C variant in a later genetic analysis, and the association was replicated in an independent cohort. The only immune exposure information available for the cohort was CMV serostatus. In this cohort, only TCR beta chains were sequenced, and detectable features were limited by the absence of alpha or paired-chain data. The sequencing pipeline was judged likely to have produced a cluster of highly shared sequence variants as a technical artifact. Because the 87-base-pair reads could not distinguish some IMGT-functional V segments, including TRBV6-2 and TRBV6-3, those segments were excluded. Correlated functional status among segregating V segments might reflect linkage disequilibrium, but an unknown experimental factor could not be ruled out. When HLA alleles, especially DR and DQ, strongly co-occurred, TCR associations were difficult to assign to individual alleles. In a later analysis, HLA-associated TCR beta chains were found to be more clonally expanded and to have lower generation probabilities than equally common non-associated chains. According to the authors, the approach could potentially be generalized to other disease states and immunological phenotypes. In a later analysis, several top co-occurrence clusters were reported to appear linked to parvovirus B19, influenza, CMV and Epstein-Barr virus. Because counts were too low, 15 or so rarely observed V segments, including chromosome 9 orphons, were excluded from the earlier analysis of 587 of the donors. A further reported finding was that TCR beta sequences accurately predicted the HLA-A and HLA-B alleles for most subjects in the first cohort. According to a later analysis, most CMV-associated TCR beta chains appeared to be HLA-restricted, and the HLA associations seemed to be driven largely by CMV exposure. The classifier was reported to diagnose cytomegalovirus status with high specificity and sensitivity in both the original cohort and the validation cohort. Broadly in line with IMGT annotations, most TCR beta V segments showed up in productive rearrangements about 87% or about 30% of the time in an earlier analysis of a few hundred of the donors. A later genetic analysis reported fewer N-insertions in productive TCRs among donors in an Asian-associated ancestry cluster than the roughly 650-donor mean. Sequencing depth was assumed to be roughly uniform across donors in the presence/absence analyses, though that assumption may not hold. In a later analysis, the rate of TCR association differed among HLA loci, with DRB1 alleles having the most associated TCRs and HLA-C alleles having the fewest. In a later analysis, 15,000 to 20,000 TCR beta sequences were associated with specific HLA alleles at a false discovery rate of 0.05. The study gave a list of roughly 150 TCR beta chains associated with cytomegalovirus.

The clonotype comes from a woman aged 45-65 years in good health and CMV-seropositive. The chain was built from TRBV18 and TRBJ1-2; the D gene is perhaps TRBD1, from 6 matching bases. The sequenced sample consisted of PBMCs. The bases are TGTGCCAGCTCACCATCGGGTGACAGGAGATATGGCTACACCTTC. The resulting protein is CASSPSGDRRYGYTF.